This TCR beta chain comes out of a study of shared clonotypes between healthy human individuals. General study findings and limits: Incompleteness in sorted-subset sequencing, despite large depth, was shown by rarefaction. The study generally estimated greater richness for naive than memory subsets. Tissue TCR repertoires likely differ from these blood-only repertoires.

This table comes from immunoSEQ multiplex PCR, and its TCRdb copy is limited to in-frame clones, with some not included. The table includes millions of clones, 90% to 95% detected once. The CDR3 sequence is 15 residues long. Looked up from germline, CDR1 is MNHNS and CDR2 is SASEGT. The V and J ends lost 11 bases and 4 bases, in that order; junction bases with no gene match: 9. Points on this clone: As yet, its antigen is unknown.

The receptor was isolated from a man aged 18 to 29 in good health. Sequencing input: naive CD4+ T cells sorted from blood. Documented subset: CD45RA+ positively selected. V gene TRBV6-1 combines with J gene TRBJ2-2; 11 nucleotides line up with TRBD1. The CDR3 sequence is CAGRGTGGSTGELFF. The CDR3 DNA follows: TGTGCCGGAAGAGGGACAGGGGGGAGCACCGGGGAGCTGTTTTTT.